These T cell receptor beta chains were read from a single sample in a study of T cell responses to AZD1222 COVID-19 vaccine. Libraries were prepared by immunoSEQ multiplex PCR; TCRdb keeps only in-frame clonotypes and omits some of them. Found here are about 140,000 clones, just under 95% of them singletons; the top ten hold roughly 5.1%. This material consisted of peripheral blood, taken on day 0 of AZD1222 vaccination. These receptors all stem from an adult in good health. The conserved cysteine and the conserved F or W are not part of the CDR3 here. The order of the fields is CDR3 protein, V gene, J gene.

cdr3_aa: ASSLNSEEKLF; v_call: TRBV7-2; j_call: TRBJ1-4
cdr3_aa: ASSQGGNGNTIY; v_call: TRBV4-1; j_call: TRBJ1-3
cdr3_aa: ACWLGLGWTQY; v_call: TRBV5-1; j_call: TRBJ2-5
cdr3_aa: ASSQQQGSYYNEQF; v_call: TRBV3-1/TRBV3-2; j_call: TRBJ2-1
cdr3_aa: ASSQVEGDYTEAF; v_call: TRBV4-2; j_call: TRBJ1-1
cdr3_aa: ASSEALWYRNTEAF; v_call: TRBV6-1; j_call: TRBJ1-1
cdr3_aa: ASSLTQGSHEQY; v_call: TRBV5-4; j_call: TRBJ2-7
cdr3_aa: ASSPDRGLEQF; v_call: TRBV5-5; j_call: TRBJ2-1
cdr3_aa: ASSFAGTGYIYGYT; v_call: TRBV5-4; j_call: TRBJ1-2
cdr3_aa: ASLRDYEQY; v_call: TRBV10-2; j_call: TRBJ2-7
cdr3_aa: ASSFMADNSPLH; v_call: TRBV27; j_call: TRBJ1-6
cdr3_aa: ASRNLSGDLSGANVLT; v_call: TRBV21-1; j_call: TRBJ2-6
cdr3_aa: ASSSYSGNTIY; v_call: TRBV12-3/TRBV12-4; j_call: TRBJ1-3
cdr3_aa: ASSPNGMGRANEKLF; v_call: TRBV3-1/TRBV3-2; j_call: TRBJ1-4
cdr3_aa: ASSIGQSNNSPLH; v_call: TRBV19; j_call: TRBJ1-6
cdr3_aa: ASSLGITEAF; v_call: TRBV5-4; j_call: TRBJ1-1
cdr3_aa: ASSLDETYEQY; v_call: TRBV5-6; j_call: TRBJ2-7
cdr3_aa: ASSPLGGGQNYGYT; v_call: TRBV18; j_call: TRBJ1-2
cdr3_aa: ASSLGGREQF; v_call: TRBV7-2; j_call: TRBJ2-1
cdr3_aa: ASSEGHRDQPQH; v_call: TRBV5-1; j_call: TRBJ1-5
cdr3_aa: ASSRDTDYGYT; v_call: TRBV12-3/TRBV12-4; j_call: TRBJ1-2
cdr3_aa: ASSSRAGQETQY; v_call: TRBV7-9; j_call: TRBJ2-5
cdr3_aa: ASSKDTSYEQY; v_call: TRBV27; j_call: TRBJ2-7
cdr3_aa: ASRSDGTSGNTIY; v_call: TRBV13; j_call: TRBJ1-3
cdr3_aa: SVGPETQY; v_call: TRBV29-1; j_call: TRBJ2-5
cdr3_aa: ASSLDYRVGEQY; v_call: TRBV5-4; j_call: TRBJ2-7
cdr3_aa: ASGATGNYNSPLH; v_call: TRBV7-9; j_call: TRBJ1-6
cdr3_aa: ASSQIPGGGTEAF; v_call: TRBV7-8; j_call: TRBJ1-1
cdr3_aa: ATLSGRENTEAF; v_call: TRBV19; j_call: TRBJ1-1
cdr3_aa: ASSRQGNTEAF; v_call: TRBV6-2/TRBV6-3; j_call: TRBJ1-1
cdr3_aa: ASSLDRPGTDTQY; v_call: TRBV6-6; j_call: TRBJ2-3
cdr3_aa: ASSQYGELNTEAF; v_call: TRBV14; j_call: TRBJ1-1
cdr3_aa: ASSMLAGDREQF; v_call: TRBV7-8; j_call: TRBJ2-1
cdr3_aa: ASSPLWTLSSGANVLT; v_call: TRBV28; j_call: TRBJ2-6
cdr3_aa: ASQVRRAEEQY; v_call: TRBV7-8; j_call: TRBJ2-7
cdr3_aa: SGETGANGYT; v_call: TRBV29-1; j_call: TRBJ1-2
cdr3_aa: ASSYFPGLGTIYEQY; v_call: TRBV6-2/TRBV6-3; j_call: TRBJ2-7
cdr3_aa: ASSLSSGSPTYNEQF; v_call: TRBV11-3; j_call: TRBJ2-1
cdr3_aa: ASSLNSDTQY; v_call: TRBV13; j_call: TRBJ2-3
cdr3_aa: ASSYQRSSYEQY; v_call: TRBV6-5; j_call: TRBJ2-7
cdr3_aa: ASRAGTAMGADTQY; v_call: TRBV10-1; j_call: TRBJ2-3
cdr3_aa: ASSPETSGIHNEQF; v_call: TRBV18; j_call: TRBJ2-1
cdr3_aa: ASSFDGGAFTGELF; v_call: TRBV5-4; j_call: TRBJ2-2
cdr3_aa: ASSLHAGGPYNEQF; v_call: TRBV28; j_call: TRBJ2-1
cdr3_aa: ASSPSRSDGEAF; v_call: TRBV7-2; j_call: TRBJ1-1
cdr3_aa: ASSLVSQDGYGYT; v_call: TRBV5-1; j_call: TRBJ1-2
cdr3_aa: ASSPRLGPEETQY; v_call: TRBV18; j_call: TRBJ2-5
cdr3_aa: ASSLERGGYNEQF; v_call: TRBV7-8; j_call: TRBJ2-1
cdr3_aa: ASSSEIPSYEQY; v_call: TRBV7-9; j_call: TRBJ2-7
cdr3_aa: ASRLTEGRY; v_call: TRBV12-3/TRBV12-4; j_call: TRBJ2-3
cdr3_aa: ASSSWTGSYEQY; v_call: TRBV7-2; j_call: TRBJ2-7